A selection of T cell receptor beta chains follows, all from one sample in a study of immune cell composition in non-small cell lung cancer. Sequencing used immunoSEQ multiplex PCR; TCRdb keeps in-frame clones, though not all of them. The data show approximately 3,200 clones, around 85% seen once. The sample comprised lung tumor tissue. These receptors all come from a human donor with non-small cell lung cancer. CDR3s include the opening cysteine and the closing phenylalanine or tryptophan. The D gene is left open where the match is weak. For some rows the clone size is stated as once, few or many, or as a class when expanded; others skip it.

clone size: .; D gene: TRBD1; V gene: TRBV11-2; J gene: TRBJ1-2; CDR3 protein: CASSLVQGAGYGYTF; CDR3 DNA: TGTGCCAGCAGCTTAGTACAGGGGGCCGGCTATGGCTACACCTTC
clone size: .; D gene: .; V gene: TRBV2; J gene: TRBJ2-1; CDR3 protein: CASSGGSYNEQFF; CDR3 DNA: TGTGCCAGCAGCGGGGGTAGTTACAATGAGCAGTTCTTC
clone size: .; D gene: .; V gene: TRBV9; J gene: TRBJ2-3; CDR3 protein: CASSSNLGNTQYF; CDR3 DNA: TGTGCCAGCAGCTCCAACCTCGGTAATACGCAGTATTTT
clone size: .; D gene: .; V gene: TRBV5-3; J gene: TRBJ1-6; CDR3 protein: CARSFSPQEKGGGSYNSPLHF; CDR3 DNA: TGTGCCAGAAGCTTTAGCCCCCAGGAAAAAGGGGGGGGCTCCTATAATTCACCCCTCCACTTT
clone size: .; D gene: .; V gene: TRBV10-2; J gene: TRBJ2-3; CDR3 protein: CATKAGTGDTQYF; CDR3 DNA: TGCGCCACCAAAGCGGGTACCGGGGATACGCAGTATTTT
clone size: .; D gene: .; V gene: TRBV12-5; J gene: TRBJ2-5; CDR3 protein: CASGGLAGETQYF; CDR3 DNA: TGTGCTAGTGGTGGGCTAGCCGGGGAGACCCAGTACTTC
clone size: .; D gene: .; V gene: TRBV6-1; J gene: TRBJ2-3; CDR3 protein: CASRWTELTDTQYF; CDR3 DNA: TGTGCCAGCAGATGGACTGAACTCACAGATACGCAGTATTTT
clone size: .; D gene: .; V gene: TRBV7-8; J gene: TRBJ2-1; CDR3 protein: CASRPTTFRLGGEQFF; CDR3 DNA: TGTGCCAGCAGACCAACCACTTTCAGACTCGGAGGAGAGCAGTTCTTC
clone size: .; D gene: TRBD1; V gene: TRBV2; J gene: TRBJ2-1; CDR3 protein: CASSEALPGTGNNEQFF; CDR3 DNA: TGTGCCAGCAGTGAAGCCCTTCCCGGGACAGGGAACAATGAGCAGTTCTTC
clone size: .; D gene: .; V gene: TRBV2; J gene: TRBJ2-5; CDR3 protein: CASSGPGHVYQETQYF; CDR3 DNA: TGTGCCAGCAGTGGGCCGGGACACGTGTACCAAGAGACCCAGTACTTC
clone size: .; D gene: .; V gene: TRBV11-3; J gene: TRBJ2-1; CDR3 protein: CASSQDGTAYNEQFF; CDR3 DNA: TGTGCCAGCAGCCAAGACGGAACAGCTTACAATGAGCAGTTCTTC
clone size: .; D gene: TRBD1; V gene: TRBV9; J gene: TRBJ1-5; CDR3 protein: CASSVDPGGLQPQHF; CDR3 DNA: TGTGCCAGCAGCGTAGACCCAGGGGGACTTCAGCCCCAGCATTTT
clone size: medium-sized; D gene: TRBD2; V gene: TRBV5-1; J gene: TRBJ2-5; CDR3 protein: CASSLVAGREETQYF; CDR3 DNA: TGCGCCAGCAGCTTGGTAGCGGGTCGGGAAGAGACCCAGTACTTC
clone size: .; D gene: .; V gene: TRBV5-6; J gene: TRBJ2-2; CDR3 protein: CASSLWGAATGELFF; CDR3 DNA: TGTGCCAGCAGCTTGTGGGGAGCAGCGACCGGGGAGCTGTTTTTT
clone size: .; D gene: TRBD2; V gene: TRBV6-6; J gene: TRBJ2-2; CDR3 protein: CASSYGGGLERGELFF; CDR3 DNA: TGTGCCAGCAGTTACGGGGGGGGACTAGAGCGCGGGGAGCTGTTTTTT
clone size: .; D gene: .; V gene: TRBV5-1; J gene: TRBJ2-7; CDR3 protein: CASSPGRDYEQYF; CDR3 DNA: TGCGCCAGCAGCCCAGGACGGGACTACGAGCAGTACTTC
clone size: once; D gene: TRBD2; V gene: TRBV7-6; J gene: TRBJ2-3; CDR3 protein: CASSRGLAGASTDTQYF; CDR3 DNA: TGTGCCAGCAGCCGTGGACTAGCGGGGGCTAGCACAGATACGCAGTATTTT
clone size: .; D gene: .; V gene: TRBV5-1; J gene: TRBJ2-2; CDR3 protein: CASTTGMNTGELFF; CDR3 DNA: TGCGCCAGCACGACAGGAATGAACACCGGGGAGCTGTTTTTT
clone size: hyperexpanded; D gene: .; V gene: TRBV5-1; J gene: TRBJ1-1; CDR3 protein: CASRLGGTEAFF; CDR3 DNA: TGCGCCAGCAGACTCGGAGGAACTGAAGCTTTCTTT
clone size: .; D gene: TRBD2; V gene: TRBV12-5; J gene: TRBJ2-7; CDR3 protein: CASGLVLGLAGEYSYEQYF; CDR3 DNA: TGTGCTAGTGGTTTGGTACTAGGGCTAGCGGGGGAGTACTCCTACGAGCAGTACTTC
clone size: once; D gene: .; V gene: TRBV27; J gene: TRBJ2-3; CDR3 protein: CASSSKATDTQYF; CDR3 DNA: TGTGCCAGCAGTTCCAAAGCCACAGATACGCAGTATTTT
clone size: .; D gene: .; V gene: TRBV7-2; J gene: TRBJ2-3; CDR3 protein: CASSFQGGARGTDTQYF; CDR3 DNA: TGTGCCAGCAGCTTCCAAGGCGGGGCCCGGGGCACAGATACGCAGTATTTT
clone size: .; D gene: TRBD1; V gene: TRBV11-1; J gene: TRBJ2-1; CDR3 protein: CASSLVGGYMNEQFF; CDR3 DNA: TGTGCCAGCAGCTTAGTAGGGGGCTACATGAATGAGCAGTTCTTC
clone size: .; D gene: .; V gene: TRBV5-1; J gene: TRBJ1-6; CDR3 protein: CASSPGQHSYNSPLHF; CDR3 DNA: TGCGCCAGCAGCCCTGGACAGCACTCCTATAATTCACCCCTCCACTTT
clone size: .; D gene: TRBD1; V gene: TRBV5-1; J gene: TRBJ2-2; CDR3 protein: CASSLIGQGLNTGELFF; CDR3 DNA: TGCGCCAGCAGCTTGATCGGACAGGGATTGAACACCGGGGAGCTGTTTTTT
clone size: .; D gene: .; V gene: TRBV5-8; J gene: TRBJ2-3; CDR3 protein: CASSLLDFSTDTQYF; CDR3 DNA: TGTGCCAGCAGCTTGTTGGACTTTAGCACAGATACGCAGTATTTT
clone size: .; D gene: .; V gene: TRBV6-5; J gene: TRBJ1-2; CDR3 protein: CASSQDSQPLYGYTF; CDR3 DNA: TGTGCCAGCAGCCAGGACAGCCAGCCCCTCTATGGCTACACCTTC
clone size: .; D gene: .; V gene: TRBV9; J gene: TRBJ2-3; CDR3 protein: CASSVAGRGVDTQYF; CDR3 DNA: TGTGCCAGCAGCGTAGCTGGCAGGGGGGTAGATACGCAGTATTTT
clone size: few; D gene: TRBD1; V gene: TRBV28; J gene: TRBJ2-7; CDR3 protein: CASKVGGTGWGEQYF; CDR3 DNA: TGTGCCAGCAAAGTCGGGGGGACAGGGTGGGGGGAGCAGTACTTC
clone size: .; D gene: .; V gene: TRBV6-1; J gene: TRBJ2-7; CDR3 protein: CASLSGFIAYEQYF; CDR3 DNA: TGTGCCAGTTTATCGGGGTTTATAGCCTACGAGCAGTACTTC
clone size: .; D gene: TRBD1; V gene: TRBV27; J gene: TRBJ1-2; CDR3 protein: CASSYEQGARGYTF; CDR3 DNA: TGTGCCAGCAGTTACGAACAGGGGGCGCGGGGCTACACCTTC
clone size: .; D gene: .; V gene: TRBV28; J gene: TRBJ1-2; CDR3 protein: CASSRTMAGRNYGYTF; CDR3 DNA: TGTGCCAGCAGTAGAACCATGGCGGGACGGAACTATGGCTACACCTTC
clone size: .; D gene: TRBD1; V gene: TRBV7-9; J gene: TRBJ2-7; CDR3 protein: CASSPGQSFYEQYF; CDR3 DNA: TGTGCCAGCAGCCCGGGACAGAGTTTCTACGAGCAGTACTTC
clone size: few; D gene: .; V gene: TRBV4-3; J gene: TRBJ2-7; CDR3 protein: CASSQDPGTSYEQYF; CDR3 DNA: TGCGCCAGCAGCCAAGATCCCGGGACTTCCTACGAGCAGTACTTC
clone size: .; D gene: .; V gene: TRBV30; J gene: TRBJ1-6; CDR3 protein: CAWSVLDEHSPLHF; CDR3 DNA: TGTGCCTGGAGTGTACTAGACGAGCATTCACCCCTCCACTTT
clone size: .; D gene: .; V gene: TRBV7-2; J gene: TRBJ2-5; CDR3 protein: CASSFYRDLETQYF; CDR3 DNA: TGTGCCAGCAGCTTCTACAGGGATTTAGAGACCCAGTACTTC
clone size: .; D gene: TRBD2; V gene: TRBV7-2; J gene: TRBJ2-5; CDR3 protein: CASSPGLAGFTHQETQYF; CDR3 DNA: TGTGCCAGCAGCCCGGGACTAGCGGGGTTTACCCATCAAGAGACCCAGTACTTC
clone size: .; D gene: TRBD1; V gene: TRBV5-1; J gene: TRBJ2-1; CDR3 protein: CASSLEGAGSEQFF; CDR3 DNA: TGCGCCAGCAGCTTGGAGGGGGCCGGTAGTGAGCAGTTCTTC
clone size: few; D gene: TRBD2; V gene: TRBV6-5; J gene: TRBJ2-1; CDR3 protein: CASKSGGSYNEQFF; CDR3 DNA: TGTGCCAGCAAAAGCGGGGGATCATACAATGAGCAGTTCTTC
clone size: .; D gene: TRBD2; V gene: TRBV2; J gene: TRBJ2-7; CDR3 protein: CASSTPGGASYEQYF; CDR3 DNA: TGTGCCAGCAGTACCCCGGGGGGGGCAAGTTACGAGCAGTACTTC
clone size: .; D gene: .; V gene: TRBV28; J gene: TRBJ1-1; CDR3 protein: CAGKGVDTEAFF; CDR3 DNA: TGTGCCGGCAAGGGAGTCGATACTGAAGCTTTCTTT
clone size: .; D gene: .; V gene: TRBV28; J gene: TRBJ2-7; CDR3 protein: CASSWTVMTYEQYF; CDR3 DNA: TGTGCCAGCAGTTGGACAGTCATGACCTACGAGCAGTACTTC
clone size: few; D gene: TRBD1; V gene: TRBV7-2; J gene: TRBJ2-2; CDR3 protein: CASSLVQGALGAGELFF; CDR3 DNA: TGTGCCAGCAGCTTAGTGCAGGGGGCCTTGGGCGCCGGGGAGCTGTTTTTT
clone size: .; D gene: TRBD1; V gene: TRBV14; J gene: TRBJ2-2; CDR3 protein: CASSQDLGTGYAGELFF; CDR3 DNA: TGTGCCAGCAGCCAAGATCTAGGGACAGGGTACGCCGGGGAGCTGTTTTTT
clone size: .; D gene: TRBD1; V gene: TRBV18; J gene: TRBJ1-2; CDR3 protein: CASSPDRGFGGYTF; CDR3 DNA: TGTGCCAGCTCACCAGACAGGGGGTTCGGTGGCTACACCTTC
clone size: .; D gene: .; V gene: TRBV5-1; J gene: TRBJ1-4; CDR3 protein: CASSLEAGAREKLFF; CDR3 DNA: TGCGCCAGCAGCCTTGAGGCGGGGGCACGAGAAAAACTGTTTTTT
clone size: once; D gene: .; V gene: TRBV4-1; J gene: TRBJ1-2; CDR3 protein: CASSQDLPYGYTF; CDR3 DNA: TGCGCCAGCAGCCAAGATCTCCCCTATGGCTACACCTTC
clone size: .; D gene: TRBD1; V gene: TRBV5-4; J gene: TRBJ2-2; CDR3 protein: CASSFGGQKNTGELFF; CDR3 DNA: TGTGCCAGCAGCTTTGGGGGACAGAAAAACACCGGGGAGCTGTTTTTT
clone size: .; D gene: TRBD1; V gene: TRBV5-6; J gene: TRBJ2-1; CDR3 protein: CASRALGTDLYNEQFF; CDR3 DNA: TGTGCCAGCCGCGCCCTCGGGACAGATCTCTACAATGAGCAGTTCTTC
clone size: .; D gene: TRBD1; V gene: TRBV7-2; J gene: TRBJ1-4; CDR3 protein: CASTRQGINEKLFF; CDR3 DNA: TGTGCCAGCACGAGACAGGGGATTAATGAAAAACTGTTTTTT
clone size: once; D gene: TRBD1; V gene: TRBV20-1; J gene: TRBJ2-7; CDR3 protein: CSAQGAYEQYF; CDR3 DNA: TGCAGTGCTCAGGGGGCCTACGAGCAGTACTTC
clone size: .; D gene: .; V gene: TRBV5-6; J gene: TRBJ2-3; CDR3 protein: CASSLEQGTDTQYF; CDR3 DNA: TGTGCCAGCAGCTTGGAGCAGGGAACAGATACGCAGTATTTT
clone size: .; D gene: .; V gene: TRBV6-5; J gene: TRBJ2-3; CDR3 protein: CASSYRQGSDTQYF; CDR3 DNA: TGTGCCAGCAGTTACAGGCAGGGATCAGATACGCAGTATTTT
clone size: .; D gene: .; V gene: TRBV5-6; J gene: TRBJ1-3; CDR3 protein: CASSLSRDSRGNTIYF; CDR3 DNA: TGTGCCAGCAGCTTGTCGAGGGACTCTCGGGGAAACACCATATATTTT
clone size: .; D gene: TRBD2; V gene: TRBV11-3; J gene: TRBJ2-5; CDR3 protein: CASSSGLAEQETQYF; CDR3 DNA: TGTGCCAGCAGCTCCGGACTAGCGGAACAAGAGACCCAGTACTTC